Shown below are 11 T cell receptor beta chains from a single sample sequenced in a study of identical twins. TCRdb re-analysed the 5' RACE reads in MiXCR, keeping a single row per CDR3 protein. Of approximately 600,000 distinct CDR3 sequences detected, around a tenth appear once; the ten largest clones hold approximately 3.2%. The same specimen was also included in a second study, on yellow fever vaccine responses in identical twins.

Specimen: PBMCs. The receptors were gathered from a woman between 18 and 29 years old in good health.

V and J are TRBV6-1 and TRBJ2-7; TRBD2 is a possible D gene (6 bases). Germline V CDR1 and CDR2: MNHNS, SASEGT. With 3 bases removed from V and 4 bases from J, the gap between germline ends came to 10 bases. The CDR3 loop spans 13 amino acids. The chain's CDR3 is CASSERTIYEQYF. CDR3 DNA: TGTGCCAGCAGTGAGAGGACTATTTACGAGCAGTACTTC.

The V gene is TRBV6-1, the J gene TRBJ2-7; D may be TRBD2 (5 bases). Germline V gene data show CDR1 as MNHNS and CDR2 as SASEGT. Trimming removed 5 bases at V and 7 bases at J, with 24 bases between. This CDR3 contains 16 residues. CDR3 in amino acids: CASSSFFKVLREEQYF. Here the CDR3 DNA reads TGTGCCAGCAGTAGCTTTTTTAAGGTTCTCCGGGAAGAGCAGTACTTC.

This chain connects TRBV30 to TRBJ2-2; weak D call: TRBD1 (6 bases). The germline V gene encodes CDR1 GTSNPN and CDR2 SVGIG (reference sequence). Trimming took off 5 bases at V and 0 bases at J, with 13 bases between the two ends. The CDR3 extends over 15 amino acids. The DNA of the CDR3 is TGTGCCTGGCGACGGGACACTTCGAACACCGGGGAGCTGTTTTTT. As protein: CAWRRDTSNTGELFF.

The V and J genes are TRBV3-1 and TRBJ2-1; TRBD2 matches 8 bases. The V gene's germline CDR1 is LGHDT and CDR2 YNNKEL (reference sequence). This CDR3 has 18 residues. V was pared by 0 bases and J by 3 bases, with 10 bases of the junction left unmatched. Here the CDR3 reads CASSQDAGGTARYNEQFF. CDR3 DNA sequence: TGTGCCAGCAGCCAAGACGCGGGGGGCACCGCGCGCTACAATGAGCAGTTCTTC.

V and J are TRBV18 and TRBJ2-5; no reliable D call. This CDR3 spans 13 amino acids. The V gene's germline CDR1 is KGHSH and CDR2 LQKENI. V shed 4 bases and J shed 3 bases, with 9 bases lying between them. As DNA, the CDR3 is TGTGCCAGCTCACAACAGCAGAAAGAGACCCAGTACTTC. It yields the protein CASSQQQKETQYF.

This clonotype was detected many times. J is TRBJ1-4 and V is TRBV12-3 or TRBV12-4; 8 nucleotides agree with TRBD1. This CDR3 contains 15 residues. J lost 4 bases, V lost 4 bases, and 5 bases had no gene match. The CDR3 loop reads CASSSGQEDNEKLFF. Here the CDR3 DNA reads TGTGCCAGCAGTTCGGGACAGGAAGATAATGAAAAACTGTTTTTT.

This clonotype was recorded many times. The J gene is TRBJ2-3, the V gene TRBV5-5; D is unclear. The CDR3 runs 14 residues. V gave up 0 bases and J gave up 5 bases, with 10 bases separating them. From germline, CDR1 is SGHKS and CDR2 YYEKEE (reference sequence). The CDR3 reads CASSLETPGDTQYF. The CDR3, as DNA: TGTGCCAGCAGCTTGGAGACCCCGGGAGATACGCAGTATTTT. The full variable domain, completed using reference TRBV5-5 and TRBJ2-3, is DAGVTQSPTHLIKTRGQQVTLRCSPISGHKSVSWYQQVLGQGPQFIFQYYEKEERGRGNFPDRFSARQFPNYSSELNVNALLLGDSALYLCASSLETPGDTQYFGPGTRLTVL.

A note on this clonotype: One end of the junction fails to match germline, which may point to a read error. This chain joins TRBV6-2 or TRBV6-3 and TRBJ2-1; 11 bases are shared with TRBD2. This CDR3 has 13 amino acids. CDR1 is MNHEY, CDR2 SVGEGT, per germline. CDR3 loop: CVSILAGGHEQFF. Here the CDR3 DNA reads TGTGTCAGCATCCTAGCGGGAGGCCATGAGCAGTTCTTC.

This clonotype was recorded many times. The CDR3 reads CASSDPGQGTDTQYF. The CDR3 DNA is TGTGCCAGCAGTGATCCGGGACAGGGCACAGATACGCAGTATTTT. This chain uses TRBV28 with TRBJ2-3; 8 bases are a match to TRBD1. Germline values: CDR1 MDHEN, CDR2 SYDVKM. Losses at the gene ends were 5 bases for V and 1 base for J; bases not matched to a gene: 5. This CDR3 contains 15 residues. The full variable domain, with the rest looked up from reference TRBV28 and TRBJ2-3, is DVKVTQSSRYLVKRTGEKVFLECVQDMDHENMFWYRQDPGLGLRLIYFSYDVKMKEKGDIPEGYSVSREKKERFSLILESASTNQTSMYLCASSDPGQGTDTQYFGPGTRLTVL.

This clonotype was found many times. V is TRBV25-1 and J is TRBJ2-2; either TRBD1 or TRBD2 may fit D (6 bases each). Trimming cost V 1 base and J 0 bases, with 12 bases left between them. CDR3 length: 17 residues. The germline CDR1 and CDR2 sequences are MGHDK and SYGVNS. Here the CDR3 DNA reads TGTGCCAGCAGTGAATTCGTAGGGGGGTCGAACACCGGGGAGCTGTTTTTT. It yields the protein CASSEFVGGSNTGELFF.

This chain links TRBV10-3 with TRBJ2-3, with TRBD2 as a possible D gene (6 bases). V lost 4 bases and J 2 bases, leaving 13 bases between the germline ends. CDR1 ENHRY and CDR2 SYGVKD come from the germline V gene. The CDR3 loop spans 15 amino acids. CDR3 in DNA: TGTGCCATCAGTGGATGGCTAGCGTCCACAGATACGCAGTATTTT. As protein: CAISGWLASTDTQYF.